This is a list of T cell receptor beta chains from one sample in a study of shared clonotypes between healthy human individuals. Using immunoSEQ multiplex PCR, the repertoire was profiled, and TCRdb retains in-frame clones only, with some absent. The profile covers about 2,200,000 clones, with about 92% appearing a single time and over 1.5% taken by the ten largest. Sequencing was carried out using naive CD8+ T cells from PBMCs. The receptors come from a young man in good health. Some clones in this sample may be carry-over from other donors' samples. Each CDR3 is given with its conserved first and last residue. D genes are given only for firm matches. Not all rows give a size; the values are once, few, many and, for expanded clones, a class.

>TRBJ1-2|TRBD1|TRBV5-6|-
TGTGCCAGCAGTCCCGGGACAGGGGGTGCCTATGGCTACACCTTC
CASSPGTGGAYGYTF
>TRBJ1-2|-|TRBV28|once
TGTGCCAGCAGTCCCCCTTTTGTTGGCTACACCTTC
CASSPPFVGYTF
>TRBJ2-7|-|TRBV4-1|-
TGCGCCAGCAGCCAGGACTACGAGCAGTACTTC
CASSQDYEQYF
>TRBJ2-7|TRBD2|TRBV27|-
TGTGCCAGCAGTTTAAATCTAGCGGGGGCCGGGTACGAGCAGTACTTC
CASSLNLAGAGYEQYF
>TRBJ2-7|-|TRBV18|once
TGTGCCAGCTCACCGTCAGTCTTCGGGGACGAGCAGTACTTC
CASSPSVFGDEQYF
>TRBJ1-1|-|TRBV27|-
TGTGCCAGCAGTTTAGGTTTCGGGCGGTATACTGAAGCTTTCTTT
CASSLGFGRYTEAFF
>TRBJ1-2|-|TRBV9|-
TGTGCCAGCAGCGTAGGTCAAGGCACTAACTATGGCTACACCTTC
CASSVGQGTNYGYTF
>TRBJ2-4|-|TRBV5-1|once
TGCGCCAGCAGCCTGGGACTCCTGAATCTAGCCAAAAACATTCAGTACTTC
CASSLGLLNLAKNIQYF
>TRBJ2-6|-|TRBV2|-
TGTGCCAGCCCTCCAAAGCGGACCATAACGGCTGGGGCCAACGTCCTGACTTTC
CASPPKRTITAGANVLTF
>TRBJ2-7|TRBD2|TRBV19|once
TGTGCCAGTCGGACTAGCGGGAGTCTAGACGAGCAGTACTTC
CASRTSGSLDEQYF
>TRBJ1-4|-|TRBV25-1|-
TGTGCCAGCAGTGATCGGGGCGTGGGTGAAAAACTGTTTTTT
CASSDRGVGEKLFF
>TRBJ1-1|-|TRBV28|-
TGTGCCAGCAGTTATTTGCAGGGCTATTTGGATAAGAACACTGAAGCTTTCTTT
CASSYLQGYLDKNTEAFF
>TRBJ2-7|-|TRBV9|-
TGTGCCAGCAGCGTAGAAGGAGGGGCTCCGTACGAGCAGTACTTC
CASSVEGGAPYEQYF
>TRBJ1-1|-|TRBV13|-
TGTGCCAGCAGCGTAGGAAACCGGTTTCAGACTGAAGCTTTCTTT
CASSVGNRFQTEAFF
>TRBJ2-1|-|TRBV30|-
TGTGCCTGGAGTCAGGCAAGCTCCTACAATGAGCAGTTCTTC
CAWSQASSYNEQFF
>TRBJ2-5|-|TRBV28|-
TGTGCCAGCAGTCCACAGGGTTTCTGGGAGACCCAGTACTTC
CASSPQGFWETQYF
>TRBJ2-1|-|TRBV7-9|-
TGTGCCAGCAGCCCCCCCGCCTCCAATGAGCAGTTCTTC
CASSPPASNEQFF
>TRBJ2-2|TRBD2|TRBV5-1|-
TGCGCCAGCAGCTTGGTGGGACTAGCGGGACCCGGGGAGCTGTTTTTT
CASSLVGLAGPGELFF
>TRBJ2-7|-|TRBV9|-
TGTGCCAGCAGCGTAGTCGGGAGCGGCGAGCAGTACTTC
CASSVVGSGEQYF
>TRBJ2-1|TRBD2|TRBV18|-
TGTGCCAGCTCACCCCCGGGACTAGCGGGAGGCACCACCGATGAGCAGTTCTTC
CASSPPGLAGGTTDEQFF
>TRBJ1-5|-|TRBV7-9|-
TGTGCCAGCAGCCCAGCTTGGGGGACCGTCAATCAGCCCCAGCATTTT
CASSPAWGTVNQPQHF
>TRBJ2-7|TRBD2|TRBV19|-
TGTGCCAGTAGTGCAGGGAGGGCCGCCGAGCAGTACTTC
CASSAGRAAEQYF
>TRBJ1-5|-|TRBV28|-
TGTGCCAGCAGTTTTGTCTGGGGAGCAAGCAATCAGCCCCAGCATTTT
CASSFVWGASNQPQHF
>TRBJ2-7|TRBD1|TRBV4-3|-
TGCGCCAGCAGCCAAGGTAGCGTGGGACAGGTACACGAGCAGTACTTC
CASSQGSVGQVHEQYF
>TRBJ1-5|-|TRBV7-8|-
TGTGCCAGCAGCTTAGCGGCTTTGTCGATCCGGGTGAGCAATCAGCCCCAGCATTTT
CASSLAALSIRVSNQPQHF
>TRBJ2-1|TRBD2|TRBV5-1|-
TGCGCCAGCAGCTTGGTGACTAGCGGGACCTACAATGAGCAGTTCTTC
CASSLVTSGTYNEQFF
>TRBJ2-2|-|TRBV10-2|-
TGCGCCAGCAATCCGAACACCGGGGAGCTGTTTTTT
CASNPNTGELFF
>TRBJ2-7|-|TRBV9|-
TGTGCCAGCAGCCAGGGGATGGGAGACGAGCAGTACTTC
CASSQGMGDEQYF
>TRBJ1-5|-|TRBV29-1|-
TGCAGCGTCAAGACAGGAAATCAGCCCCAGCATTTT
CSVKTGNQPQHF
>TRBJ1-1|-|TRBV6-6|-
TGTGCCAGCAGTTACTATACAATGAACACTGAAGCTTTCTTT
CASSYYTMNTEAFF
>TRBJ2-7|-|TRBV6-5|once
TGTGCCAGCAGTTACTCCCCCTCGGAGGTCTACGAGCAGTACTTC
CASSYSPSEVYEQYF
>TRBJ2-1|-|TRBV19|-
TGTGCCAGTTCCCTCTCGGGAAGCTCCTACAATGAGCAGTTCTTC
CASSLSGSSYNEQFF
>TRBJ2-1|-|TRBV7-9|-
TGTGCCAGCAGCATACAGGAGTACAATGAGCAGTTCTTC
CASSIQEYNEQFF
>TRBJ2-5|TRBD2|TRBV4-2|-
TGTGCCAGCAATATACGACTAGCGGGAGAAGAGACCCAGTACTTC
CASNIRLAGEETQYF
>TRBJ2-1|-|TRBV7-2|-
TGTGCCAGCAGCCGTACGACGCGGACCTACAATGAGCAGTTCTTC
CASSRTTRTYNEQFF
>TRBJ2-1|TRBD2|TRBV7-8|-
TGTGCCAGCAGCTCCTCCCTAGCGGGAGGGCCTGGTGAGCAGTTCTTC
CASSSSLAGGPGEQFF
>TRBJ2-5|TRBD1|TRBV5-6|-
TGTGCCAGCAGCTTCGGGACAGGCGTCCCCCAAGAGACCCAGTACTTC
CASSFGTGVPQETQYF
>TRBJ2-3|-|TRBV27|-
TGTGCCAGCAGCAGCGTAGACATTCCTAGCACAGATACGCAGTATTTT
CASSSVDIPSTDTQYF
>TRBJ2-2|-|TRBV9|-
TGTGCCAGCAGCGTAGCGGGTAGCTCGAAGGCAGCCGGGGAGCTGTTTTTT
CASSVAGSSKAAGELFF
>TRBJ2-1|-|TRBV5-6|-
TGTGCCAGCAGCTTAGGGGCAGGGAACTACAATGAGCAGTTCTTC
CASSLGAGNYNEQFF
>TRBJ2-7|-|TRBV5-1|once
TGCGCCAGCAGCTCCACAACAGACGGTATGGGGCCCGTCTACGAGCAGTACTTC
CASSSTTDGMGPVYEQYF
>TRBJ2-1|TRBD2|TRBV27|-
TGTGCCAGTGCCGTCGGGACTAGCGGGATGAATGAGCAGTTCTTC
CASAVGTSGMNEQFF
>TRBJ1-2|-|TRBV27|-
TGTGCCAGCAGCCCTCGGGGAGGGGGTGGCTATGGCTACACCTTC
CASSPRGGGGYGYTF
>TRBJ1-1|-|TRBV27|-
TGTGCCAGCAGTTCGGGGGTGCTCGGAACACTGAATCCGGTTTTCTTT
CASSSGVLGTLNPVFF
>TRBJ2-7|-|TRBV4-3|-
TGCGCCAGCAGCCAGGAAAGACATTCAGCCTACGAGCAGTACTTC
CASSQERHSAYEQYF
>TRBJ1-1|-|TRBV4-2|-
TGTGCCAGTCCAGAGAACACTGAAGCTTTCTTT
CASPENTEAFF